This T cell receptor beta chain was identified in a study of T cells in Graves' hyperthyroidism and ophthalmopathy. Study-wide context: The authors collected peripheral blood at initial diagnosis, before any treatment. The study's findings and limits: Blood held most thyroid clonotypes expanded above 0.001 frequency. Ophthalmopathy was predicted by the model a median of roughly 6.6 months ahead of onset.

Patients aged 18 to 65 with hyperthyroidism were newly diagnosed, with duration under 2 months. The table lists this clonotype with a few counts. Its specificity is unknown. There are 15 residues in the CDR3. Trimming removed 0 bases from V and 6 bases from J; junction bases left unmatched: 7. CDR1 is SGHDT, CDR2 YYEEEE, per germline. Amplification yielded TCR beta CDR3 regions, with RNA transcripts as the source. Researchers ran a first-round RT-PCR on the TCR CDR3 using the HTBI primer set. TCRdb redid the calling of the multiplex PCR reads with MiXCR, one entry per CDR3 protein. The sample lists 600,000 to 900,000 distinct CDR3 sequences; around 15% were seen once.

The J gene is TRBJ2-7, the V gene TRBV5-6, with TRBD2 matching 9 bases. Specimen: blood. This receptor was taken from a man younger than 35 with Graves' hyperthyroidism. The DNA of the CDR3 is TGTGCCAGCAGCTTGGCTAGCGGGATTCGTTTCGAGCAGTACTTC. This codes for CASSLASGIRFEQYF.